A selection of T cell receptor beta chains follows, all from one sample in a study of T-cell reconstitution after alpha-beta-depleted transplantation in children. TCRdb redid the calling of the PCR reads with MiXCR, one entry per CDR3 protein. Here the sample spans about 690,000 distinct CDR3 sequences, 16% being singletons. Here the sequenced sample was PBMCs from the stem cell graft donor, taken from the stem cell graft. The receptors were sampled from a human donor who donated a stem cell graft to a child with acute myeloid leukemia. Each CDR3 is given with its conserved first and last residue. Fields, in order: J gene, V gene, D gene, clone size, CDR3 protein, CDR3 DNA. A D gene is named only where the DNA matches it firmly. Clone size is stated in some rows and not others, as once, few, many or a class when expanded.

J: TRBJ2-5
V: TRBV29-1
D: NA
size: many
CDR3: CSAGTFPRRETQYF
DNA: TGCAGCGCGGGGACATTTCCACGAAGGGAGACCCAGTACTTC

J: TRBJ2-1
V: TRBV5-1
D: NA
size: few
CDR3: CASFMGGEQFF
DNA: TGCGCCAGCTTCATGGGGGGTGAGCAGTTCTTC

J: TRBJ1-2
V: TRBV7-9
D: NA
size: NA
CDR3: CASTTEADGYTF
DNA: TGTGCCAGCACCACCGAAGCAGATGGCTACACCTTC

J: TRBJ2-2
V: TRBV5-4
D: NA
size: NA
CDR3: CARDPGRHGNTGELFF
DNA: TGTGCCCGCGATCCGGGACGTCATGGGAACACCGGGGAGCTGTTTTTT

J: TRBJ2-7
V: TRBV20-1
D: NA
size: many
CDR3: CSALGTSYEQYF
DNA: TGCAGTGCTTTGGGGACTTCCTACGAGCAGTACTTC

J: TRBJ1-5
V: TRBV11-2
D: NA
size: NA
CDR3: CASSLGVTFSNQPQHF
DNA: TGTGCCAGCAGCTTAGGAGTGACATTTAGCAATCAGCCCCAGCATTTT

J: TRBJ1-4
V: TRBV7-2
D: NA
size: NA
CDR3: CASSPGGLSEKLFF
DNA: TGTGCCAGCAGCCCCGGGGGTCTTAGTGAAAAACTGTTTTTT

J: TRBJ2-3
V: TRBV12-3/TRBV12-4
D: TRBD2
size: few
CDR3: CASSSPGLAGGDTQYF
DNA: TGTGCCAGCAGCAGTCCGGGACTAGCGGGGGGAGATACGCAGTATTTT

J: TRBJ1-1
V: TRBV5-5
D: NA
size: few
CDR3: CASSRSGGQNTEAFF
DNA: TGTGCCAGCAGCCGGTCGGGGGGCCAGAACACTGAAGCTTTCTTT

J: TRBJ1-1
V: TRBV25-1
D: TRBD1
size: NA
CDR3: CASSPRTGGSTEAFF
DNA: TGTGCCAGCAGTCCCCGGACAGGGGGATCCACTGAAGCTTTCTTT

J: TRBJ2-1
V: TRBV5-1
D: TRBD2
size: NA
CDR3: CASSFALAGYNEQFF
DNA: TGCGCCAGCAGCTTTGCGCTAGCGGGATACAATGAGCAGTTCTTC

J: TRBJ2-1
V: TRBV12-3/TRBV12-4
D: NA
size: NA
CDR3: CASSLARIWVGNEQFF
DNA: TGTGCCAGCAGTTTAGCGCGGATCTGGGTGGGGAATGAGCAGTTCTTC

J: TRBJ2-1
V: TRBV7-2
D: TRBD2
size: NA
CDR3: CASSRSSGGIYNEQFF
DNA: TGTGCCAGCAGCCGATCCAGCGGGGGGATTTACAATGAGCAGTTCTTC

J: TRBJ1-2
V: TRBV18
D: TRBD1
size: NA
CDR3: CASSAGQGDYGYTF
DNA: TGTGCCAGCTCAGCTGGACAGGGAGACTATGGCTACACCTTC

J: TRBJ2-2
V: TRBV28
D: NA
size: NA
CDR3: CASSPDGTTGELFF
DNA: TGTGCCAGCAGCCCGGACGGGACGACCGGGGAGCTGTTTTTT

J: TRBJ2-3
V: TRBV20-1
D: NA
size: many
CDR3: CSARVPPYTDTQYF
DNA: TGCAGTGCTAGGGTTCCACCCTACACAGATACGCAGTATTTT

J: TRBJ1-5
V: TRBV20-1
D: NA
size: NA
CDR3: CSARRGGLRHQPQHF
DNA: TGCAGTGCTAGAAGGGGGGGGCTTAGGCATCAGCCCCAGCATTTT

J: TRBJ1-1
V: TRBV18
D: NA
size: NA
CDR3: CASSPPEAGAKNTEAFF
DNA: TGTGCCAGCTCACCACCGGAAGCAGGGGCGAAGAACACTGAAGCTTTCTTT

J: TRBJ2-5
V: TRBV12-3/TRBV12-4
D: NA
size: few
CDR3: CASSFLVRETQYF
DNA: TGTGCCAGCAGTTTTCTGGTCCGAGAGACCCAGTACTTC

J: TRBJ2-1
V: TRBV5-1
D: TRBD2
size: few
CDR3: CASSPRTSGGINEQFF
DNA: TGCGCCAGCAGCCCTCGGACTAGCGGGGGGATCAATGAGCAGTTCTTC

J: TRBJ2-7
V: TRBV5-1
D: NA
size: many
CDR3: CASSFSRTYEQYF
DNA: TGCGCCAGCAGCTTCAGCCGCACCTACGAGCAGTACTTC